The clone carrying this TCR beta chain has a single count. Its antigen is currently unknown. V shed 5 bases and J shed 1 base, with 7 bases lying between them. The length of the CDR3 is 13 residues. The sample comes from a study of type 1 regulatory T cells. TCRdb analysed the reads with MiXCR anew, one entry per CDR3 protein. The sample lists more than 50,000 distinct CDR3 sequences; 62% were seen once. This sequence was found in a human donor in good health. This sequence joins TRBV12-3 or TRBV12-4 and TRBJ2-3; unclear D gene. Source material: cultured non-Tr1 T cells, either the whole culture or a sorted T cell fraction (not recorded which). The CDR3 spells CASSASGTDTQYF. CDR3 sequence (DNA): TGTGCCAGCAGTGCTAGTGGCACAGATACGCAGTATTTT.